This TCR beta chain was obtained from a study of blood T cell repertoires in COVID-19. As for the study in general: Whether acute or convalescent, the COVID-19 samples came from the United States, Italy and Spain. Nucleic acid was either cDNA or gDNA, and it came from T cells, B-cell-depleted T cells, or PBMCs.

The germline V gene has CDR1 MGHDK and CDR2 SYGVNS. This CDR3 spans 16 amino acids. The junction had 9 bases not matched to a gene; V was cut back by 0 bases and J by 7 bases. Original data processing: Estimation of nucleated cell counts was performed using reference gene primer amplification. TCRdb keeps only in-frame clones here, not all; method: immunoSEQ multiplex PCR. V and J calls and clone size come straight from that table; D and trimming were deduced from the DNA. The table includes some 190,000 clones, approximately 92% detected once. The TCR comes from a woman aged 40 to 49 with acute COVID-19. The sequenced material came from PBMCs or T cells enriched from blood (not recorded which). V usage is TRBV25-1 and J usage is TRBJ2-1, with TRBD2 matching over 7 bases. Here the CDR3 reads CASSEYKRGFWNEQFF. The CDR3 bases are TGTGCCAGCAGTGAATATAAGCGGGGCTTTTGGAATGAGCAGTTCTTC.